These T cell receptor beta chains were read from a single sample in a study of T cell repertoires in cytomegalovirus infection. These receptors have no known antigen. TCRdb ran MiXCR on the reads and lists one entry per CDR3 protein. The sample consists of some 310,000 distinct CDR3 sequences, 25% of them appearing once. This material consisted of cultured PBMCs, taken from culture after CMV antigen stimulation. The receptors shown here come from a human donor in good health (CMV status not recorded). Some clones in this sample may be carry-over from other donors' samples. Each CDR3 is given with its conserved first and last residue. The order of the fields is J gene, D gene, V gene, clone size, CDR3 protein, CDR3 DNA. The D gene is left open where the match is weak. Only part of the rows carry a size: once, few, many, or a class if the clone is expanded.

j_gene: TRBJ2-6; d_gene: TRBD2; v_gene: TRBV6-2/TRBV6-3; abundance: few; CDR3aa: CASSYLAGMSSGANVLTF; CDR3nt: TGTGCCAGCAGTTACCTAGCGGGTATGAGCTCTGGGGCCAACGTCCTGACTTTC
j_gene: TRBJ2-1; d_gene: -; v_gene: TRBV7-6; abundance: many; CDR3aa: CASSLAEASYNEQFF; CDR3nt: TGTGCCAGCAGCTTAGCGGAGGCTAGCTACAATGAGCAGTTCTTC
j_gene: TRBJ2-4; d_gene: TRBD1; v_gene: TRBV6-2/TRBV6-3; abundance: many; CDR3aa: CASSYTGGAAKNIQYF; CDR3nt: TGTGCCAGCAGTTATACAGGGGGTGCAGCCAAAAACATTCAGTACTTC
j_gene: TRBJ1-1; d_gene: TRBD1; v_gene: TRBV4-1; abundance: -; CDR3aa: CASSQGQGARSTEAFF; CDR3nt: TGCGCCAGCAGCCAAGGACAGGGGGCGCGTAGCACTGAAGCTTTCTTT
j_gene: TRBJ2-3; d_gene: -; v_gene: TRBV7-8; abundance: -; CDR3aa: CASRPDVVDTQYF; CDR3nt: TGTGCCAGCAGACCGGACGTTGTAGATACGCAGTATTTT
j_gene: TRBJ2-7; d_gene: -; v_gene: TRBV7-6; abundance: few; CDR3aa: CASSSTPGAYEQYF; CDR3nt: TGTGCCAGCAGCTCGACCCCGGGGGCCTACGAGCAGTACTTC
j_gene: TRBJ2-5; d_gene: -; v_gene: TRBV28; abundance: -; CDR3aa: CASSSAQGRQETQYF; CDR3nt: TGTGCCAGCAGTTCCGCGCAGGGTAGGCAAGAGACCCAGTACTTC
j_gene: TRBJ2-5; d_gene: -; v_gene: TRBV19; abundance: few; CDR3aa: CASSIGGETQYF; CDR3nt: TGTGCCAGTAGTATAGGCGGTGAGACCCAGTACTTC
j_gene: TRBJ1-5; d_gene: -; v_gene: TRBV28; abundance: few; CDR3aa: CASILGGLSQPQHF; CDR3nt: TGTGCCAGCATCCTCGGGGGGCTGTCTCAGCCCCAGCATTTT
j_gene: TRBJ2-4; d_gene: TRBD2; v_gene: TRBV7-9; abundance: -; CDR3aa: CASSRTSGMAKNIQYF; CDR3nt: TGTGCCAGCAGCAGGACTAGCGGGATGGCCAAAAACATTCAGTACTTC
j_gene: TRBJ2-5; d_gene: TRBD1; v_gene: TRBV5-1; abundance: -; CDR3aa: CASSPRQGGREETQYF; CDR3nt: TGCGCCAGCAGCCCAAGACAGGGGGGACGGGAAGAGACCCAGTACTTC
j_gene: TRBJ2-7; d_gene: -; v_gene: TRBV6-1; abundance: few; CDR3aa: CASSALYEQYF; CDR3nt: TGTGCCAGCAGTGCGTTATACGAGCAGTACTTC
j_gene: TRBJ2-1; d_gene: -; v_gene: TRBV18; abundance: -; CDR3aa: CASSPPVREQFF; CDR3nt: TGTGCCAGCTCACCCCCCGTCCGGGAGCAGTTCTTC
j_gene: TRBJ1-1; d_gene: -; v_gene: TRBV10-1; abundance: few; CDR3aa: CASSQRRVNTEAFF; CDR3nt: TGCGCCAGCAGTCAAAGACGGGTAAACACTGAAGCTTTCTTT
j_gene: TRBJ2-1; d_gene: -; v_gene: TRBV7-3; abundance: -; CDR3aa: CASTPGGGHNEQFF; CDR3nt: TGTGCCAGCACCCCTGGCGGAGGGCACAATGAGCAGTTCTTC
j_gene: TRBJ2-5; d_gene: -; v_gene: TRBV11-2; abundance: many; CDR3aa: CASSLETAWGETQYF; CDR3nt: TGTGCCAGCAGCTTAGAAACAGCTTGGGGAGAGACCCAGTACTTC
j_gene: TRBJ2-7; d_gene: TRBD1; v_gene: TRBV4-3; abundance: -; CDR3aa: CASSQDPGTGGEQYF; CDR3nt: TGCGCCAGCAGCCAAGATCCCGGGACAGGGGGCGAGCAGTACTTC
j_gene: TRBJ2-5; d_gene: TRBD2; v_gene: TRBV7-2; abundance: -; CDR3aa: CASSLRTSATQETQYF; CDR3nt: TGTGCCAGCAGCTTAAGGACTAGCGCGACACAAGAGACCCAGTACTTC
j_gene: TRBJ2-2; d_gene: TRBD1; v_gene: TRBV4-1; abundance: few; CDR3aa: CASSHPGTGGTGELFF; CDR3nt: TGCGCCAGCAGCCATCCCGGGACAGGGGGAACCGGGGAGCTGTTTTTT
j_gene: TRBJ2-7; d_gene: -; v_gene: TRBV7-8; abundance: -; CDR3aa: CASSLNQPGGEQYF; CDR3nt: TGTGCCAGCAGCTTAAACCAGCCCGGTGGAGAGCAGTACTTC
j_gene: TRBJ1-4; d_gene: -; v_gene: TRBV2; abundance: -; CDR3aa: CASSEAQGGEKLFF; CDR3nt: TGTGCCAGCAGTGAGGCCCAGGGCGGTGAAAAACTGTTTTTT
j_gene: TRBJ1-4; d_gene: -; v_gene: TRBV7-2; abundance: many; CDR3aa: CASSLYSGLEKLFF; CDR3nt: TGTGCCAGCAGCTTATACTCAGGTCTGGAAAAACTGTTTTTT
j_gene: TRBJ2-3; d_gene: -; v_gene: TRBV2; abundance: many; CDR3aa: CAIQKVTSTDTQYF; CDR3nt: TGTGCCATTCAGAAGGTCACTAGCACAGATACGCAGTATTTT
j_gene: TRBJ1-5; d_gene: -; v_gene: TRBV7-9; abundance: many; CDR3aa: CASSSGGLNQPQHF; CDR3nt: TGTGCCAGCAGCAGCGGAGGGCTTAATCAGCCCCAGCATTTT
j_gene: TRBJ1-1; d_gene: TRBD1; v_gene: TRBV30; abundance: -; CDR3aa: CAWRDRSTEAFF; CDR3nt: TGTGCCTGGAGGGACAGGAGCACTGAAGCTTTCTTT
j_gene: TRBJ2-7; d_gene: TRBD2; v_gene: TRBV27; abundance: few; CDR3aa: CASSLNAGTSGTYEQYF; CDR3nt: TGTGCCAGCAGTTTAAATGCCGGGACTAGCGGGACCTACGAGCAGTACTTC
j_gene: TRBJ1-2; d_gene: -; v_gene: TRBV5-1; abundance: few; CDR3aa: CASSLEPVTGFEGYTF; CDR3nt: TGCGCCAGCAGCTTGGAGCCCGTGACAGGCTTCGAGGGCTACACCTTC
j_gene: TRBJ1-1; d_gene: -; v_gene: TRBV7-2; abundance: many; CDR3aa: CASSSNRRLNTEAFF; CDR3nt: TGTGCCAGCAGCTCCAACAGGAGATTGAACACTGAAGCTTTCTTT
j_gene: TRBJ2-7; d_gene: TRBD1; v_gene: TRBV7-9; abundance: many; CDR3aa: CASSPKIGTGTYEQYF; CDR3nt: TGTGCCAGCAGCCCAAAGATAGGGACAGGAACCTACGAGCAGTACTTC
j_gene: TRBJ2-7; d_gene: -; v_gene: TRBV28; abundance: -; CDR3aa: CASSLWLNSLGEQYF; CDR3nt: TGTGCCAGCAGTTTATGGTTGAACTCCCTTGGGGAGCAGTACTTC
j_gene: TRBJ2-1; d_gene: TRBD2; v_gene: TRBV7-3; abundance: many; CDR3aa: CASSPTGTSGYNEQFF; CDR3nt: TGTGCCAGCAGCCCGACCGGGACTAGCGGATACAATGAGCAGTTCTTC
j_gene: TRBJ1-2; d_gene: -; v_gene: TRBV12-3/TRBV12-4; abundance: few; CDR3aa: CANPDGFYGYTF; CDR3nt: TGTGCCAACCCGGACGGATTCTATGGCTACACCTTC
j_gene: TRBJ2-1; d_gene: -; v_gene: TRBV7-2; abundance: many; CDR3aa: CASRLFPGEEGGNEQFF; CDR3nt: TGTGCCAGCAGATTATTCCCCGGGGAGGAGGGGGGGAATGAGCAGTTCTTC
j_gene: TRBJ2-2; d_gene: -; v_gene: TRBV11-2; abundance: few; CDR3aa: CASRGLPGELFF; CDR3nt: TGTGCCAGCAGAGGACTCCCCGGGGAGCTGTTTTTT
j_gene: TRBJ1-2; d_gene: -; v_gene: TRBV5-5; abundance: -; CDR3aa: CASGSQGTYFGYTF; CDR3nt: TGTGCCAGCGGATCACAGGGAACCTATTTTGGCTACACCTTC
j_gene: TRBJ2-3; d_gene: -; v_gene: TRBV28; abundance: -; CDR3aa: CASLLGEAGTDTQYF; CDR3nt: TGTGCCAGCCTTCTAGGGGAGGCCGGCACAGATACGCAGTATTTT
j_gene: TRBJ2-3; d_gene: -; v_gene: TRBV27; abundance: -; CDR3aa: CASSLSGRGQYF; CDR3nt: TGTGCCAGCAGTTTATCGGGAAGGGGGCAGTATTTT
j_gene: TRBJ2-1; d_gene: TRBD2; v_gene: TRBV11-3; abundance: -; CDR3aa: CASSSPFGGSDEQFF; CDR3nt: TGTGCCAGCAGCTCACCCTTCGGCGGGAGTGATGAGCAGTTCTTC
j_gene: TRBJ1-1; d_gene: -; v_gene: TRBV5-1; abundance: few; CDR3aa: CASSLDGASNTEAFF; CDR3nt: TGCGCCAGCAGCTTGGATGGAGCTTCGAACACTGAAGCTTTCTTT
j_gene: TRBJ2-1; d_gene: TRBD2; v_gene: TRBV4-1; abundance: few; CDR3aa: CASSQLLAGVSNEQFF; CDR3nt: TGCGCCAGCAGCCAACTCCTAGCGGGAGTGTCAAATGAGCAGTTCTTC
j_gene: TRBJ2-5; d_gene: -; v_gene: TRBV11-3; abundance: many; CDR3aa: CASSLGFRLAGPSQETQYF; CDR3nt: TGTGCCAGCAGCTTAGGGTTTCGTCTAGCCGGGCCCTCCCAAGAGACCCAGTACTTC
j_gene: TRBJ1-2; d_gene: -; v_gene: TRBV7-9; abundance: few; CDR3aa: CASSLVSPGSGYTF; CDR3nt: TGTGCCAGCAGCTTAGTTTCGCCAGGCAGTGGCTACACCTTC
j_gene: TRBJ1-1; d_gene: TRBD1; v_gene: TRBV7-8; abundance: many; CDR3aa: CASSSDRGMNTEAFF; CDR3nt: TGTGCCAGCAGCTCGGACAGGGGCATGAACACTGAAGCTTTCTTT
j_gene: TRBJ1-2; d_gene: TRBD1; v_gene: TRBV6-6; abundance: few; CDR3aa: CASTELRDSPYGYTF; CDR3nt: TGTGCCAGCACCGAACTCCGGGACAGCCCCTATGGCTACACCTTC
j_gene: TRBJ2-3; d_gene: TRBD2; v_gene: TRBV11-3; abundance: -; CDR3aa: CASSSIAGADTQYF; CDR3nt: TGTGCCAGCAGCTCCATAGCGGGGGCAGATACGCAGTATTTT
j_gene: TRBJ2-3; d_gene: TRBD2; v_gene: TRBV7-9; abundance: many; CDR3aa: CASSSSFSSGLINGTDTQYF; CDR3nt: TGTGCCAGCAGCTCCTCCTTTTCCTCGGGACTAATAAACGGCACAGATACGCAGTATTTT
j_gene: TRBJ2-1; d_gene: TRBD2; v_gene: TRBV7-6; abundance: many; CDR3aa: CASSLASPGLVTYNEQFF; CDR3nt: TGTGCCAGCAGCTTAGCTTCCCCGGGACTAGTAACCTACAATGAGCAGTTCTTC
j_gene: TRBJ2-3; d_gene: TRBD1; v_gene: TRBV28; abundance: few; CDR3aa: CASSFQGAWADTQYF; CDR3nt: TGTGCCAGCAGTTTTCAGGGGGCCTGGGCAGATACGCAGTATTTT
j_gene: TRBJ2-7; d_gene: -; v_gene: TRBV7-8; abundance: -; CDR3aa: CASSLAPSTYEQYF; CDR3nt: TGTGCCAGCAGCTTAGCGCCCAGTACCTACGAGCAGTACTTC
j_gene: TRBJ2-3; d_gene: -; v_gene: TRBV4-1; abundance: few; CDR3aa: CASSQDRLVADTQYF; CDR3nt: TGCGCCAGCAGCCAAGATAGGCTAGTGGCAGATACGCAGTATTTT
j_gene: TRBJ2-2; d_gene: -; v_gene: TRBV12-3/TRBV12-4; abundance: few; CDR3aa: CASTTARVNTGELFF; CDR3nt: TGTGCCAGCACCACGGCCAGGGTAAACACCGGGGAGCTGTTTTTT